Below are 8 T cell receptor beta chains sequenced from a single sample in a study of T cell clonality in common variable immunodeficiency. The study, taken as a whole, reports: Reportedly, TCR beta sequences from common variable immunodeficiency showed fewer deletions and N-nucleotide insertions.

The data were produced by immunoSEQ multiplex PCR, yet TCRdb's version contains in-frame clones alone and is incomplete. The repertoire consists of approximately 38,000 clones, none detected only once. These TCRs are of unknown antigen specificity. Sequenced sample: peripheral blood mononuclear cells. These TCRs come from a human donor with common variable immunodeficiency.

This clone was counted between two and nine times. The observed sequence ends 3 residues before the CDR3 terminus, with the missing tail filled in from the germline J gene. J is TRBJ2-5 and V is TRBV6-2 or TRBV6-3, with 7 bases that match TRBD1. This CDR3 comprises 14 residues. From germline, CDR1 is MNHEY and CDR2 SVGEGT. The ends lost 6 bases at V and 5 bases at J; junction bases unmatched: 9. The sequenced part of the CDR3 DNA is TGTGCCAGCAGATACAGGGGTGACAGGGAGACC. It encodes CASRYRGDRET. The entire CDR3 protein is CASRYRGDRETQYF.

This clone was seen a handful of times. The identical CDR3 is also encoded by other nucleotide sequences in the sample. The CDR3 protein is CASSPNRVAEQYF. CDR3 DNA, as far as it was read: TGTGCCAGCAGCCCGAACAGGGTGGCCGAG. V and J are TRBV16 and TRBJ2-7; D may be TRBD1 (6 bases). With the read ending 3 residues before the CDR3 end, the germline J gene is used to fill in that end. Trimming shortened V by 4 bases and J by 6 bases, and 13 bases separated the two germline ends. In germline, CDR1 is KGHSY, CDR2 FQNENV. The CDR3 runs 13 residues.

This clone was seen repeatedly, ten times or more. With the read ending 3 residues before the CDR3 end, the germline J gene is used to fill in that end. The chain links TRBV10-3 to TRBJ2-2; 9 bases are a match to TRBD2. Germline trimming cut 8 bases from V and 0 bases from J; bases unmatched to any gene: 7. The germline gives CDR1 ENHRY, CDR2 SYGVKD. CDR3 size: 16 residues. The CDR3 region is CAIASGTISNTGELFF. The CDR3 DNA, read in part, is TGTGCCATCGCTAGCGGGACTATATCGAACACCGGGGAG.

This clone showed up just a few times. The read halts 3 residues ahead of the CDR3 end, with the missing end drawn from the germline J gene. The chain links TRBV5-1 to TRBJ2-3; 12 positions match TRBD2. Germline V CDR1 and CDR2: SGHRS, YFSETQ. This CDR3 has 15 amino acids. After removal of 7 bases from V and 4 bases from J, the junction contained 7 bases not matched to a gene. CDR3 DNA, as far as it was read: TGCGCCAGCGCGTTGACTAGCGGGAGTTCAGATACG. Its translation is CASALTSGSSDT. In full, the CDR3 reads CASALTSGSSDTQYF.

This clone showed up many times. The read finishes 3 residues shy of the CDR3 end, and the germline J gene is used to complete it. The chain has TRBV6-2 or TRBV6-3 and TRBJ2-5; D not resolved. CDR3 length: 14 amino acids. The V end was cut by 6 bases, the J end by 5 bases, with 16 bases between. Germline CDR1 is MNHEY and CDR2 is SVGEGT. Incomplete CDR3 DNA: TGTGCCAGCAGCGCCACCCACAAGGTTGAGACC. It specifies CASSATHKVET. The entire CDR3 reads CASSATHKVETQYF.

This clone was seen repeatedly, ten times or more. The read comes to an end 3 residues before the CDR3 does, leaving the germline J gene to fill in the end. The V gene is TRBV28, the J gene TRBJ2-7; tentatively, D is TRBD2 (5 bases). The ends were cut back, 3 bases at V and 2 bases at J, with 17 bases in the middle. Germline assignment: CDR1 MDHEN and CDR2 SYDVKM. CDR3 length equals 16 residues. CDR3 amino acids: CASSFPSHWRAYEQYF. CDR3 DNA (partial): TGTGCCAGCAGTTTCCCTTCACATTGGCGGGCCTACGAG.

This clone appeared a few times. CDR3 protein: CASSRGTSGSTDTQYF. CDR3 DNA (partial): TGCGCCAGCAGCCGTGGGACTAGCGGTAGTACAGATACG. The chain has TRBV5-1 and TRBJ2-3, with TRBD2 matching 11 bases. The CDR3 goes on 3 residues after the read ends, and that part is filled in from the germline J gene. From germline, CDR1 is SGHRS and CDR2 YFSETQ. Losses at the gene ends were 4 bases for V and 3 bases for J; bases not matched to a gene: 7. The length of the CDR3 is 16 residues. Supplemented by reference TRBV5-1 and TRBJ2-3, the full variable domain reads KAGVTQTPRYLIKTRGQQVTLSCSPISGHRSVSWYQQTPGQGLQFLFEYFSETQRNKGNFPGRFSGRQFSNSRSEMNVSTLELGDSALYLCASSRGTSGSTDTQYFGPGTRLTVL.

This clone was seen ten or more times. The CDR3 region is CASSRGVSYEQYF. The sequenced CDR3 bases are TGTGCCAGCTCGCGAGGGGTGTCCTACGAG. This sequence joins TRBV18 and TRBJ2-7; D tentatively fits TRBD1 or TRBD2 (5 bases each). The read is 3 residues too short to cover the CDR3 end, so that end is filled in from the germline J gene. V was cut by 6 bases and J by 1 base, with 10 bases left in between. Germline lookup yields CDR1 KGHSH and CDR2 LQKENI. This CDR3 spans 13 amino acids.